Described below is a single TCR beta chain sequence and its context. Authors' methods: Scientists estimated how many nucleated cells there were by amplifying reference gene primers. Profiled with immunoSEQ multiplex PCR; TCRdb holds only in-frame clones, not every one. From that table come the V and J calls and clone size; the DNA was used to work out D and trimming. Of roughly 300,000 clones listed, around 90% are singletons. This record comes from a study of blood T cell repertoires in COVID-19. Overall study: COVID-19 samples from acute and convalescent phases originated in the United States, Italy and Spain. Sources were T cells, B-cell-depleted T cells, or PBMCs; the material itself was cDNA or gDNA.

This TCR came from a young man with active or convalescent COVID-19. Source material: peripheral blood.

The CDR3 DNA is TGCGCCAGCAGTCCTCGGTCGGTACAGGGGGGCACTGAAGCTTTCTTT. Encoded protein: CASSPRSVQGGTEAFF. The chain has TRBV10-1 and TRBJ1-1, with 8 nucleotides matching TRBD1. V trimming: 5 bases; J trimming: 4 bases; junction bases outside the gene matches: 12. The CDR3 contains 16 residues. CDR1 and CDR2 from the germline V gene are WNHNN and SYGVQD (reference sequence).